This T cell receptor (beta chain) was profiled in a study of spatial heterogeneity in lung cancer (dated by TCRdb to the late 2010s). Notes on the research overall: Beta-chain transcripts were consistently detected in greater numbers than alpha-chain transcripts, which likely reflected higher beta-chain transcript abundance. In the raw uncorrected reads, each unique combination of TCR and UMI appeared more than ten times on average. In non-small cell lung cancer, the study quantitatively compared TCR alpha and beta repertoires across several tumor regions, matched nontumor lung, and blood. The study linked features of the TCR repertoire to counts of nonsynonymous mutations, which were determined by whole-exome sequencing of tumor tissue. At surgery, 220 tumor regions, almost 65 matched nontumor lung samples and 50 to 60 PBMC samples were TCR-sequenced for both alpha and beta chains.

What the time point label conveys for this sample: sample taken at primary tumor resection. Samples were obtained from approximately 70 patients with early-stage, untreated non-small cell lung cancer from the lung TRACERx cohort. Without any cell sorting, TCR sequencing was performed on whole RNA extracted either from tumor and nontumor lung tissue or from cryopreserved PBMC samples. Only patients with enough RNA available from two or more tumor regions were chosen for TCR sequencing. Including cysteine and phenylalanine, the CDR3 has 11 amino acids. The read is trimmed to its CDR3 DNA, 33 bases read in frame from base 1. CDR1 SQVTM and CDR2 ANQGSEA are derived from the germline V gene. V loses 7 bases at its end and J loses 3 bases; junction bases beyond the gene matches: 2. There are a few counts of this clonotype. Its antigen is not yet known. Base qualities are missing; no much larger clone stands one base away.

Overall study outcomes, separate from this receptor: Ubiquitous expanded tumor TCRs were detected in blood more often at tumor resection than at routine follow-up. Confirming at a functional level the hypothesis that regional TCRs recognize regional mutations was considered to require additional single-cell paired TCR alpha and beta sequencing.

The receptor library was made with 5' RACE. The instrument given in TCRdb is NextSeq 500. The TCR library protocol attached a unique molecular identifier to each TCR cDNA molecule to allow correction of PCR and sequencing errors. In the original analysis: TCR identification, UMI-based error correction and CDR3 extraction were all carried out with Decombinator tools. TCRs above a frequency of 2 per 1,000, corresponding to the top 1% of the tumor frequency distribution, were defined as expanded. Each repertoire was subsampled 100 times to 5,000 TCRs, after which Renyi diversity was computed with the R vegan package. CDR3 similarity networks were constructed using string-kernel similarity of amino acid triplets, with links drawn between CDR3s whose pairwise similarity was above 0.82. The raw public reads went through TCRdb reprocessing: fastp at Q25, MiXCR clone calling, in-frame beta chains kept. CDR3 protein duplicates are merged, each entry listing the most common genes and DNA. These V and J calls rely on TCRdb rather than the paper's analysis. This sample gives tens of thousands of distinct CDR3 sequences in total; roughly 7.2% of them show up just once. The ten largest clones add up to approximately 29% of the sample.

The V and J segments used are TRBV29-1 and TRBJ1-2; 7 central bases correspond to TRBD1. The sequence came from a female donor with early-stage non-small cell lung cancer. Sequencing was performed on PBMCs, taken at surgery. The sequenced DNA: TGCAGCGGTGGGACAGACTATGGCTACACCTTC. This encodes CSGGTDYGYTF.